This TCR beta chain was observed in a study of vaccination and CD4 T cells after COVID-19. Comment on this clonotype: Its antigen remains unknown.

Between the trimmed V and J ends, which lost 1 base and 4 bases, there was a span of 13 bases. This CDR3 spans 15 amino acids. Per germline, CDR1 SGHTA and CDR2 FQGNSA. An Oncomine TCR Beta short-read assay was used to sequence the DNA from cultured CD4+ T cells. TCRdb ran MiXCR on the PCR reads and lists one entry per CDR3 protein. Among fewer than 15,000 distinct CDR3 sequences, about 56% were seen once, and the ten largest hold about an eighth. Indicated treatment: roughly 10-day PBMC culture with coronavirus spike peptide pools or control peptides (ViraFEST assay). TCRs were sequenced by ViraFEST after antigen-specific T cells had been expanded with peptide pools. Fresh medium (containing IL-2) replaced half the medium on days 3 and 7.

The sequence came from a human donor who had recovered from COVID-19. Sample: CD4+ T cells from blood, cultured in vitro. The rearrangement uses TRBV7-2 and TRBJ1-2; unclear D gene. CDR3 protein: CASSLDRVAFYGYTF. The CDR3 DNA reads TGTGCCAGCAGCTTAGACCGGGTGGCCTTCTATGGCTACACCTTC.